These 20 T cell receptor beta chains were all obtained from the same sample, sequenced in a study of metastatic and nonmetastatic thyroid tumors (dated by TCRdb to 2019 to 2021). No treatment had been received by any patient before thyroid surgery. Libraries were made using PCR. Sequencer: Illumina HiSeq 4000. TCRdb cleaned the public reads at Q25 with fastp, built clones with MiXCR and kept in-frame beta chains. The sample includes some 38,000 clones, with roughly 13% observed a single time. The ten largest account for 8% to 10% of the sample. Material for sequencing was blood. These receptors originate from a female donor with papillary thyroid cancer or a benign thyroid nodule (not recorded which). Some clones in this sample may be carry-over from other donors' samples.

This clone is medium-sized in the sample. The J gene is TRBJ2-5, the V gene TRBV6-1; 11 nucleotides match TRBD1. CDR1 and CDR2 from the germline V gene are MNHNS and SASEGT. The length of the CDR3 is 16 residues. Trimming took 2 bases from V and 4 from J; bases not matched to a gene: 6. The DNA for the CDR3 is TGTGCCAGCAGTGAATATCGGACAGGGGGCAGAGAGACCCAGTACTTC. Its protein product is CASSEYRTGGRETQYF.

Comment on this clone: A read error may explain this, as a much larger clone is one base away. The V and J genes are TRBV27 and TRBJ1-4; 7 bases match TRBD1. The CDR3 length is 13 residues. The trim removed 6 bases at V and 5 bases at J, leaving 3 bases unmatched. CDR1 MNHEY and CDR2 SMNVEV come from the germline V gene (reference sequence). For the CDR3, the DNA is TGTGCCAGCAGCCTCAGGGGGAATGAAAAACTGTTTTTT. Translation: CASSLRGNEKLFF.

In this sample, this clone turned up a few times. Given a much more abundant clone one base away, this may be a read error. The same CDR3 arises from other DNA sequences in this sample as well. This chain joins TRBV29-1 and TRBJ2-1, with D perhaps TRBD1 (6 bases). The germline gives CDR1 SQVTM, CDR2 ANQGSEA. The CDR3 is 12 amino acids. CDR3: CSGDNRYNEQFF. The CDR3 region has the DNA TGCAGTGGGGACAACCGCTACAATGAGCAGTTCTTC.

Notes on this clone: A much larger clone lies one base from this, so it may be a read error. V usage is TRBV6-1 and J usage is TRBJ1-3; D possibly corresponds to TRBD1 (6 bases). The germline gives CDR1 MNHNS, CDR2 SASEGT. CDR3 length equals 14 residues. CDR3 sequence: CASMGTTSGDTTYF. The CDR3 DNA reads TGTGCCAGCATGGGGACAACCTCTGGAGACACCACATATTTT.

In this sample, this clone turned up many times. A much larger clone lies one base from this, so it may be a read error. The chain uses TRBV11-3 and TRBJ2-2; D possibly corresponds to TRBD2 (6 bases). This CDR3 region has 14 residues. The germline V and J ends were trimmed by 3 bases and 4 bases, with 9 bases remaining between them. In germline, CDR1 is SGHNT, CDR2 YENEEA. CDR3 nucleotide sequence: TGTGCCAGCAGCTTGGTGGGAGGCACCGGGGAGCTGTTTTTT. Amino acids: CASSLVGGTGELFF.

DNA of the CDR3: TGTGCCAGCAGTTACCAGTGGGCGTTTACTGAAGCTTTCTTT. Its protein is CASSYQWAFTEAFF. This chain joins TRBV6-5 and TRBJ1-1; no clear D gene. Germline values: CDR1 MNHEY, CDR2 SVGAGI. Trimming removed 2 bases at V and 5 bases at J, with 12 bases between. This CDR3 has 14 amino acids.

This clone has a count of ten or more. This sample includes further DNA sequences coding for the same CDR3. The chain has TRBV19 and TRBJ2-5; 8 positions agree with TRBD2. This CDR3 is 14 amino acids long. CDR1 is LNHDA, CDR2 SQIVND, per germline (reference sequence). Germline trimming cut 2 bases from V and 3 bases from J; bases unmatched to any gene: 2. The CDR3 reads CASSIRAGEETQYF. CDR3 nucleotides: TGTGCCAGTAGTATAAGAGCGGGAGAAGAGACCCAGTACTTC.

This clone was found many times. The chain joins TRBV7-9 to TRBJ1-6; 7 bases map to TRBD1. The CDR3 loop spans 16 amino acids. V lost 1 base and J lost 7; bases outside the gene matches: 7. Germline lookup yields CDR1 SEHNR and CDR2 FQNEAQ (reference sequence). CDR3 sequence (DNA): TGTGCCAGCAGCTTAGGCTCCGGGACAGAGAATTCACCCCTCCACTTT. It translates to CASSLGSGTENSPLHF.

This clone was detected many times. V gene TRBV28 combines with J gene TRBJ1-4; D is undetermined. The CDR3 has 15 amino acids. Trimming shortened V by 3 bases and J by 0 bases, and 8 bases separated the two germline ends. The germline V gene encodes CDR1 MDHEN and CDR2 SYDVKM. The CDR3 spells CASSLGGATNEKLFF. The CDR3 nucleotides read TGTGCCAGCAGTTTGGGTGGTGCAACTAATGAAAAACTGTTTTTT.

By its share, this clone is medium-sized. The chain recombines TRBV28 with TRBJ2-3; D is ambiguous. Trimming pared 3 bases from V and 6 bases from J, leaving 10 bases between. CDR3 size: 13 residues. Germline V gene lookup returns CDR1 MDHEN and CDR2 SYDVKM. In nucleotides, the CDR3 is TGTGCCAGCAGTTTTGGGGTTATCGATACGCAGTATTTT. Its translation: CASSFGVIDTQYF.

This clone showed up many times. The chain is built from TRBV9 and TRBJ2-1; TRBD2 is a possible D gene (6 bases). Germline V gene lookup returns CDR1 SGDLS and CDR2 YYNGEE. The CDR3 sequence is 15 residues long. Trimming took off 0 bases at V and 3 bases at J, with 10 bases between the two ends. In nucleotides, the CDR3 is TGTGCCAGCAGCGTAGCGGGAGATCTCTACAATGAGCAGTTCTTC. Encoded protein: CASSVAGDLYNEQFF.

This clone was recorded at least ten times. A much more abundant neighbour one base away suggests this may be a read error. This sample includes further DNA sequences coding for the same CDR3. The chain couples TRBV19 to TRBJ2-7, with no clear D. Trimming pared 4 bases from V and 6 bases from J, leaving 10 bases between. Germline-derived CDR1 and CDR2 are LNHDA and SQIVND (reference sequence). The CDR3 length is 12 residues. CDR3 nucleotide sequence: TGTGCCAGTAGTAACCTAGGAAGCGAGCAGTACTTC. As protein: CASSNLGSEQYF.

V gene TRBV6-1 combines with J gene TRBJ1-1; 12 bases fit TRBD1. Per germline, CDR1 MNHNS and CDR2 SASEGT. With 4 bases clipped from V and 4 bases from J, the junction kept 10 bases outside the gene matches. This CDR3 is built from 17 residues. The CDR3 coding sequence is TGTGCCAGCAGTGGATCCGGGACAGGGGGCAAGGGCACTGAAGCTTTCTTT. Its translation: CASSGSGTGGKGTEAFF.

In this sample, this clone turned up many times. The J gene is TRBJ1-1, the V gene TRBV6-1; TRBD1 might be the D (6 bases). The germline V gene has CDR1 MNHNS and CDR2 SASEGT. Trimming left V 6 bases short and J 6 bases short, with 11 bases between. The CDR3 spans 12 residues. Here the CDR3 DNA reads TGTGCCAGCAGGGGGGGCACTTCTGAAGCTTTCTTT. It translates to CASRGGTSEAFF.

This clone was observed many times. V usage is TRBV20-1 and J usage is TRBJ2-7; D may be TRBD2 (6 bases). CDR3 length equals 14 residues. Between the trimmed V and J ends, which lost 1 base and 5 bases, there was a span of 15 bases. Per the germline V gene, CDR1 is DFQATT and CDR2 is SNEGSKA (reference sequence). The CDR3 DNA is TGCAGTGCTAGAGGACGTCTCGGCGGGAACGAGCAGTACTTC. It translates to CSARGRLGGNEQYF.

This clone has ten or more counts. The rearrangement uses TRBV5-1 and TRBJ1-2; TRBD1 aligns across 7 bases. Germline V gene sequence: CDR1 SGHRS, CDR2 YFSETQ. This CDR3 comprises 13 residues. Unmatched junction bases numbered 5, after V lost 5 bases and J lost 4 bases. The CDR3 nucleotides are TGCGCCAGCAGACCGACAGGGCCCTATGGCTACACCTTC. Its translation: CASRPTGPYGYTF.

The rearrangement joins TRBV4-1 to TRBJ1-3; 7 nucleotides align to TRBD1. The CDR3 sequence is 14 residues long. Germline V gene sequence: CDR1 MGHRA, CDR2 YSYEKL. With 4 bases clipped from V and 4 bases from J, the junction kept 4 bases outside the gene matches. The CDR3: CASSPWGQGNTIYF. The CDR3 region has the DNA TGCGCCAGCAGCCCGTGGGGACAGGGAAACACCATATATTTT.

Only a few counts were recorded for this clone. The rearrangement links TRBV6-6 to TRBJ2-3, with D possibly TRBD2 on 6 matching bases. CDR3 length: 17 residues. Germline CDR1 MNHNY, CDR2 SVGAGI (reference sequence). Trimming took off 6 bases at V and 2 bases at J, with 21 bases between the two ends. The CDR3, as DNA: TGTGCCAGCAGACCTATGTGGCTAGCGCAATCCACAGATACGCAGTATTTT. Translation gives CASRPMWLAQSTDTQYF.

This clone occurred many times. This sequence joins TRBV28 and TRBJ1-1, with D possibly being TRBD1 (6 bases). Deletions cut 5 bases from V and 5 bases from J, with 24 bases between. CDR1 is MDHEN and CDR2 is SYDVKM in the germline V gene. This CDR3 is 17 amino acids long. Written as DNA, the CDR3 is TGTGCCAGCAGTCTCATACAGGGTTCGGGGGAGGAGACTGAAGCTTTCTTT. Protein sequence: CASSLIQGSGEETEAFF.

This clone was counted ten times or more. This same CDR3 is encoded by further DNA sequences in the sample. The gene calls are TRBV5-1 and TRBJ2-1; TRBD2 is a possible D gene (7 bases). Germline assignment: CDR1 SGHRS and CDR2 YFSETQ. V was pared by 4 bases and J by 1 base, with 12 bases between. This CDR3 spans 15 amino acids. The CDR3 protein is CASSGRGGSYNEQFF. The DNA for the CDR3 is TGCGCCAGCAGCGGCAGGGGAGGGTCCTACAATGAGCAGTTCTTC.